This TCR beta chain was sequenced during a study of monozygotic twins with inflammatory bowel disease. Whole-study findings and limits: Healthy co-twins showed greater TCRbeta diversity (inverse Simpson) than IBD patients.

TCRdb reanalyzed the 5' RACE reads and collapses them to one entry per CDR3 protein, without DNA. This sample's clone table lists around 380,000 distinct CDR3 sequences. The CDR3 contains 17 residues. In germline, CDR1 is SQVTM, CDR2 ANQGSEA. Note on this clonotype: No antigen is known for it.

This clonotype was sampled from a human donor with ulcerative colitis or Crohn's disease, or a healthy co-twin of an affected twin (not recorded which). Sequencing used blood. This chain uses TRBV29-1 with TRBJ2-3; with no DNA, the TCRdb D assignment of TRBD2 cannot be verified. The CDR3 protein is CSVDPGLPAADADTQYF.